This is a list of T cell receptor beta chains from one sample in a study of blood T cell repertoires in COVID-19. Using immunoSEQ multiplex PCR, the repertoire was profiled, and TCRdb retains in-frame clones only, with some absent. The sample records roughly 200,000 clones, 76% being singletons. The sequencing sample was made of peripheral blood. The receptors come from a woman aged 45-65 years with active or convalescent COVID-19. The CDR3 runs from the conserved cysteine through the conserved F or W. A D gene is named only where the DNA matches it firmly. The listing skips clone size in some rows; elsewhere it reads once, few, many or a size class.

v_gene	j_gene	d_gene	abundance	CDR3aa	CDR3nt
TRBV5-5	TRBJ1-2	NA	NA	CASSLDHVRTLYGYTF	TGTGCCAGCAGCTTGGATCACGTTAGGACATTATATGGCTACACCTTC
TRBV5-1	TRBJ2-7	NA	NA	CASSSGAGAVYEQYF	TGCGCCAGCAGCTCGGGGGCGGGGGCTGTTTACGAGCAGTACTTC
TRBV5-4	TRBJ1-5	NA	NA	CASSFGGDQPQHF	TGTGCCAGCAGCTTCGGGGGTGATCAGCCCCAGCATTTT
TRBV18	TRBJ2-5	TRBD2	NA	CASSRLAGEETQYF	TGTGCCAGCTCTCGACTAGCGGGGGAAGAGACCCAGTACTTC
TRBV7-6	TRBJ2-3	NA	NA	CASSLEHRVLADTQYF	TGTGCCAGCAGCTTAGAGCACAGGGTTCTTGCAGATACGCAGTATTTT
TRBV11-3	TRBJ2-5	NA	NA	CASSPPGGRETQYF	TGTGCCAGCAGCCCCCCCGGAGGAAGGGAGACCCAGTACTTC
TRBV23-1	TRBJ1-2	TRBD1	NA	CASTRLQGGTGPDGYTF	TGCGCCAGCACCCGATTACAAGGGGGGACAGGGCCGGATGGCTACACCTTC
TRBV18	TRBJ2-2	TRBD2	NA	CASSPGLAVNTGELFF	TGTGCCAGCTCACCAGGACTAGCGGTAAACACCGGGGAGCTGTTTTTT
TRBV2	TRBJ2-3	TRBD2	NA	CASSVLAGDTQYF	TGTGCCAGCAGTGTTCTAGCGGGAGATACGCAGTATTTT
TRBV4-3	TRBJ1-1	TRBD1	NA	CASSRDSLNTEAFF	TGCGCCAGCAGCCGGGACAGCTTGAACACTGAAGCTTTCTTT
TRBV19	TRBJ2-3	NA	NA	CASSIADTQYF	TGTGCCAGTAGTATAGCGGATACGCAGTATTTT
TRBV7-2	TRBJ1-1	NA	NA	CASSFGAYGVRATEAFF	TGTGCCAGCAGCTTTGGGGCCTATGGAGTTAGGGCCACTGAAGCTTTCTTT
TRBV5-1	TRBJ2-2	NA	NA	CASSLGQAGELFF	TGCGCCAGCAGCTTGGGACAGGCAGGCGAGCTGTTTTTT
TRBV13	TRBJ1-2	NA	NA	CASSFLNRENYGYTF	TGTGCCAGCAGCTTCCTAAACAGGGAGAACTATGGCTACACCTTC
TRBV19	TRBJ2-3	NA	few	CASSSPGQRDTQYF	TGTGCCAGTAGTAGCCCCGGACAGCGAGATACGCAGTATTTT
TRBV7-9	TRBJ2-7	TRBD1	few	CASSLPGQFYEQYF	TGTGCCAGCAGCCTACCGGGACAGTTTTACGAGCAGTACTTC
TRBV10-3	TRBJ1-2	NA	NA	CAISGPGDSNGYTF	TGTGCCATCAGTGGCCCAGGGGATTCTAATGGCTACACCTTC
TRBV2	TRBJ1-5	NA	NA	CASSGPGQASYQPQHF	TGTGCCAGCAGTGGACCGGGACAAGCTTCTTATCAGCCCCAGCATTTT
TRBV5-4	TRBJ2-7	NA	NA	CASSSKTRQGLGEQYF	TGTGCCAGCAGCTCGAAGACCCGCCAGGGTTTGGGCGAGCAGTACTTC
TRBV6-5	TRBJ1-1	NA	NA	CASSRDVEANTEAFF	TGTGCCAGCAGTAGAGACGTTGAGGCGAACACTGAAGCTTTCTTT
TRBV30	TRBJ1-1	NA	NA	CAWKKQGVTEAFF	TGTGCCTGGAAAAAACAGGGAGTCACTGAAGCTTTCTTT
TRBV30	TRBJ1-2	NA	once	CACPSPGAGYTF	TGTGCCTGCCCGTCCCCAGGGGCTGGCTACACCTTC
TRBV30	TRBJ1-1	NA	NA	CAWSARGDTEAFF	TGTGCCTGGAGCGCTCGGGGGGACACTGAAGCTTTCTTT
TRBV21-1	TRBJ1-4	NA	NA	CAVERGTANEKLFF	TGTGCCGTCGAACGAGGGACAGCTAATGAAAAACTGTTTTTT
TRBV7-2	TRBJ2-6	TRBD1	NA	CASSSDRGPGSGANVLTF	TGTGCCAGCAGCTCCGACAGGGGCCCCGGGTCTGGGGCCAACGTCCTGACTTTC
TRBV21-1	TRBJ2-1	NA	NA	CASSNPASGENYNEQFF	TGTGCCAGCAGCAATCCCGCTAGCGGGGAAAACTACAATGAGCAGTTCTTC
TRBV10-3	TRBJ2-2	NA	NA	CAISESRASGRTGELFF	TGTGCCATCAGTGAGTCGAGAGCGTCAGGGAGGACCGGGGAGCTGTTTTTT
TRBV12-3/TRBV12-4	TRBJ2-2	NA	NA	CASRSSGELFF	TGTGCCAGCAGGTCTTCGGGGGAGCTGTTTTTT
TRBV19	TRBJ1-2	TRBD1	NA	CASENRGVYGYTF	TGTGCCAGTGAAAACAGGGGCGTTTATGGCTACACCTTC
TRBV15	TRBJ1-1	NA	NA	CATSPGYTEAFF	TGTGCCACCAGCCCCGGGTACACTGAAGCTTTCTTT
TRBV9	TRBJ2-7	NA	NA	CASSAGHSYEQYF	TGTGCCAGCAGCGCGGGACACTCCTACGAGCAGTACTTC
TRBV28	TRBJ2-1	TRBD1	NA	CASSKTAYRDRARNEQFF	TGTGCCAGCAGTAAAACAGCCTACCGGGACAGGGCCCGCAATGAGCAGTTCTTC
TRBV11-2	TRBJ2-1	TRBD2	NA	CASSLRTGGRNEQFF	TGTGCCAGCAGCTTGAGGACGGGGGGGCGAAATGAGCAGTTCTTC
TRBV10-3	TRBJ2-3	TRBD2	NA	CAISEPGLASTDTQYF	TGTGCCATCAGTGAGCCCGGACTAGCGAGCACAGATACGCAGTATTTT
TRBV28	TRBJ1-5	NA	NA	CASRGGQPQHF	TGTGCCAGCAGGGGGGGTCAGCCCCAGCATTTT
TRBV2	TRBJ1-5	NA	NA	CASSFDRTSNQPQHF	TGTGCCAGCAGTTTTGACAGGACTAGCAATCAGCCCCAGCATTTT
TRBV4-2	TRBJ2-7	NA	NA	CASSPGGPYEQYF	TGTGCCAGCAGCCCGGGGGGCCCCTACGAGCAGTACTTC
TRBV4-2	TRBJ2-3	TRBD2	NA	CASSNQGLAETDTQYF	TGTGCCAGCAGCAACCAGGGACTAGCGGAGACAGATACGCAGTATTTT
TRBV29-1	TRBJ2-7	NA	NA	CSASRQGSYEQYF	TGCAGCGCATCGAGGCAGGGCAGTTACGAGCAGTACTTC
TRBV30	TRBJ1-1	NA	NA	CAWRRVTEAFF	TGTGCCTGGAGGAGGGTCACTGAAGCTTTCTTT
TRBV6-5	TRBJ1-2	TRBD1	NA	CASNRKTGDGYTF	TGTGCCAGCAACAGGAAGACAGGGGATGGCTACACCTTC
TRBV10-1	TRBJ1-2	NA	NA	CASSGARGGLGYTF	TGCGCCAGCAGTGGAGCGCGGGGGGGACTAGGCTACACCTTC
TRBV5-1	TRBJ2-5	TRBD1	once	CASSGQGQGRGETQYF	TGCGCCAGCAGCGGACAGGGACAGGGAAGGGGAGAGACCCAGTACTTC
TRBV18	TRBJ1-4	NA	NA	CASLGQFNEKLFF	TGTGCCAGCCTAGGACAGTTTAATGAAAAACTGTTTTTT
TRBV23-1	TRBJ1-1	NA	NA	CASSQEGVTEAFF	TGCGCCAGCAGTCAAGAGGGTGTCACTGAAGCTTTCTTT
TRBV18	TRBJ1-5	TRBD1	NA	CASSLQGWDQPQHF	TGTGCCAGCTCACTACAGGGGTGGGATCAGCCCCAGCATTTT
TRBV3-1/TRBV3-2	TRBJ2-7	NA	NA	CASSQEGHSGSYEQYF	TGTGCCAGCAGCCAAGAGGGCCACAGTGGCTCCTACGAGCAGTACTTC